A single sample gave rise to the 28 T cell receptor beta chains below, sequenced in a study of blood T cell repertoires in COVID-19 (dated by TCRdb to the early 2020s). Libraries came from the immunoSEQ multiplex PCR assay. In its TCRdb copy, this immuneACCESS table keeps in-frame sequences only and misses some clones. Where compared with another copy, unresolved V genes explain less than half of these, and the others have no known cause. This sample has about 76,000 clones in its table, and roughly 87% of those were observed once. Of the sample, more than 7.5% is held by the ten largest clones. The source material was peripheral blood. The receptors were gathered from a young man with acute or convalescent COVID-19.

The rearrangement links TRBV18 to TRBJ2-2; 7 bases agree with TRBD1. The V gene's germline CDR1 is KGHSH and CDR2 LQKENI. J gave up 3 bases and V 2 bases, and 9 bases lay outside the gene matches. The CDR3 totals 17 residues. The DNA of the CDR3 is TGTGCCAGCTCACCAGTTCGAGGAGGACAGGACACCGGGGAGCTGTTTTTT. It encodes CASSPVRGGQDTGELFF.

V is TRBV7-9 and J is TRBJ1-4; D is unclear. Trimming pared 1 base from V and 0 bases from J, leaving 6 bases between. In germline, CDR1 is SEHNR, CDR2 FQNEAQ (reference sequence). The CDR3 runs 15 residues. CDR3 protein: CASSLVLATNEKLFF. DNA for the CDR3: TGTGCCAGCAGCTTAGTCCTTGCAACTAATGAAAAACTGTTTTTT.

V is TRBV12-3 or TRBV12-4 and J is TRBJ1-2, with D maybe TRBD1 (5 bases). The CDR3 length is 12 residues. V lost 5 bases to trimming and J lost 4 bases, with 8 bases between them. The CDR3 loop is CASSRTLYGYTF. The CDR3 DNA reads as TGTGCCAGCAGTCGGACACTCTATGGCTACACCTTC.

This clone appeared a few times. The genes are TRBV19 and TRBJ1-6; D might be TRBD1 (5 bases). Germline V gene data show CDR1 as LNHDA and CDR2 as SQIVND (reference sequence). CDR3 size: 15 residues. V was clipped by 6 bases and J by 4 bases, with 13 bases between them. Here the CDR3 reads CASSAGGSYNSPLHF. As DNA, the CDR3 is TGTGCCAGTAGCGCCGGGGGTAGTTATAATTCACCCCTCCACTTT.

This rearrangement joins TRBV7-9 to TRBJ1-5; D is unclear. CDR3 length: 13 residues. V dropped 1 base and J dropped 5 bases, with 6 bases sitting between them. The germline V gene has CDR1 SEHNR and CDR2 FQNEAQ (reference sequence). CDR3 coding DNA: TGTGCCAGCAGCTTAGGGGGAGATCAGCCCCAGCATTTT. It encodes CASSLGGDQPQHF. The whole variable domain, remainder taken from reference TRBV7-9 and TRBJ1-5, is DTGVSQNPRHKITKRGQNVTFRCDPISEHNRLYWYRQTLGQGPEFLTYFQNEAQLEKSRLLSDRFSAERPKGSFSTLEIQRTEQGDSAMYLCASSLGGDQPQHFGDGTRLSIL.

The chain couples TRBV5-6 to TRBJ2-7, with TRBD2 as a possible D gene (6 bases). Germline CDR1 and CDR2: SGHDT and YYEEEE. V lost 1 base, J lost 4 bases, and 12 bases lay in between. The CDR3 contains 14 residues. CDR3 bases: TGTGCCAGCAGCTTGAGTGGGAGGAGGTACGAGCAGTACTTC. It codes for CASSLSGRRYEQYF.

This chain joins TRBV7-9 and TRBJ1-1; 8 bases map to TRBD1. V lost 6 bases, J lost 2 bases, and 17 bases stayed unmatched. Germline V gene sequence: CDR1 SEHNR, CDR2 FQNEAQ (reference sequence). CDR3 length: 18 amino acids. For the CDR3, the DNA is TGTGCCAGCAGGCCAAGACAGGGGAGCCTGGGTCTTAACACTGAAGCTTTCTTT. Protein product: CASRPRQGSLGLNTEAFF.

This chain connects TRBV24-1 to TRBJ2-7; TRBD1 matches 9 bases. The CDR3 is made up of 15 amino acids. Trimming took 3 bases from V and 1 from J; bases not matched to a gene: 3. Germline assignment: CDR1 KGHDR and CDR2 SFDVKD. The CDR3 DNA reads as TGTGCCACCAGTGATCCGGGACAGGGATCCTACGAGCAGTACTTC. This translates into CATSDPGQGSYEQYF.

The V call is TRBV2, the J call TRBJ2-7; D may be TRBD1 (6 bases). Trimming removed 6 bases from V and 2 bases from J, with 11 bases in between. The CDR3 contains 13 residues. Per germline, CDR1 SNHLY and CDR2 FYNNEI. CDR3 bases: TGTGCCAGCAGAACCAGGGGAACCTACGAGCAGTACTTC. Translated: CASRTRGTYEQYF.

V gene TRBV12-3 or TRBV12-4 combines with J gene TRBJ1-1; D unclear. V lost 3 bases and J 7 bases, leaving 12 bases between the germline ends. This CDR3 spans 13 amino acids. In DNA form, the CDR3 reads TGTGCCAGCAGTTTCACGGGGTTAGGTGAAGCTTTCTTT. The encoded protein is CASSFTGLGEAFF.

CDR3 nucleotide sequence: TGTGCCAGCAGGGGGATGCACAGGGACCCTGCAACTAATGAAAAACTGTTTTTT. Translating gives CASRGMHRDPATNEKLFF. The V gene is TRBV2, the J gene TRBJ1-4; weak D call: TRBD1 (6 bases). CDR1 SNHLY and CDR2 FYNNEI come from the germline V gene. The V end was cut by 6 bases, the J end by 0 bases, with 20 bases between. The CDR3 consists of 18 residues.

The chain has TRBV18 and TRBJ1-3, with 7 bases fitting TRBD1. V lost 1 base, J lost 0 bases, and 6 bases stayed unmatched. CDR3 length: 17 amino acids. The germline V gene encodes CDR1 KGHSH and CDR2 LQKENI. In DNA form, the CDR3 reads TGTGCCAGCTCACCACGGGACAGAACAAACTCTGGAAACACCATATATTTT. Translated, it gives CASSPRDRTNSGNTIYF.

This clone was seen just once. The CDR3 is CASSGSTRFGSNEQFF. Here the CDR3 DNA reads TGTGCCAGCAGCGGCTCCACTAGGTTTGGGAGTAATGAGCAGTTCTTC. J is TRBJ2-1 and V is TRBV7-8; weak D call: TRBD2 (5 bases). Trimming stripped 5 bases from V and 7 bases from J, with 21 bases between. Germline V gene sequence: CDR1 SGHVS, CDR2 FQNEAQ. The CDR3 length is 16 residues.

The V call is TRBV6-5, the J call TRBJ2-1; D gene ambiguous. CDR3 length equals 13 residues. Germline CDR1 and CDR2: MNHEY and SVGAGI. Trimming removed 0 bases at V and 9 bases at J, with 9 bases between. CDR3 sequence: CASSYSRGSEQFF. The CDR3 nucleotides are TGTGCCAGCAGTTACTCGAGAGGTAGTGAGCAGTTCTTC.

V usage is TRBV9 and J usage is TRBJ1-2, with 9 bases that match TRBD1. The germline CDR1 and CDR2 sequences are SGDLS and YYNGEE. The CDR3 extends over 14 amino acids. With 3 bases clipped from V and 7 bases from J, the junction kept 7 bases outside the gene matches. The CDR3 is CASSAKQGASGYTF. CDR3 in DNA: TGTGCCAGCAGCGCCAAACAGGGGGCGAGTGGCTACACCTTC.

This clone has a single count. The rearrangement uses TRBV6-2 or TRBV6-3 and TRBJ2-3; D gene ambiguous. The V end was cut by 2 bases, the J end by 0 bases, with 12 bases between. Germline V CDR1 and CDR2: MNHEY, SVGEGT. The CDR3 totals 16 residues. The CDR3 nucleotides are TGTGCCAGCAGTTACCCCCAGACTGTTAGCACAGATACGCAGTATTTT. Amino acids: CASSYPQTVSTDTQYF.

The chain is built from TRBV2 and TRBJ1-1; 7 bases line up with TRBD1. This CDR3 has 13 residues. Germline CDR1 SNHLY, CDR2 FYNNEI. Unmatched junction bases numbered 6, after V lost 8 bases and J lost 3 bases. For the CDR3, the DNA is TGTGCCAGCGGGGGACAGAGCGACACTGAAGCTTTCTTT. Protein sequence: CASGGQSDTEAFF.

V gene TRBV25-1 combines with J gene TRBJ2-1, with 11 bases identical to TRBD2. The germline V gene has CDR1 MGHDK and CDR2 SYGVNS. This CDR3 region has 17 residues. Germline trimming cut 1 base from V and 7 bases from J; bases unmatched to any gene: 9. CDR3 bases: TGTGCCAGCAGTGAATCACGACTAGCGGGAATTCCAAATGAGCAGTTCTTC. This encodes CASSESRLAGIPNEQFF.

This chain uses TRBV2 with TRBJ2-1; a weak D match, TRBD2 (5 bases). The length of the CDR3 is 14 residues. The V and J ends lost 8 bases and 1 base respectively, with 12 bases between them. Germline CDR1 reads SNHLY; CDR2 reads FYNNEI. The DNA for the CDR3 is TGTGCCAGCGGACTTAGCGAATCCTACAATGAGCAGTTCTTC. Translation: CASGLSESYNEQFF. Filled out from reference TRBV2 and TRBJ2-1, the complete variable domain reads EPEVTQTPSHQVTQMGQEVILRCVPISNHLYFYWYRQILGQKVEFLVSFYNNEISEKSEIFDDQFSVERPDGSNFTLKIRSTKLEDSAMYFCASGLSESYNEQFFGPGTRLTVL.

The sample holds a few counts of this clone. This chain joins TRBV11-2 and TRBJ2-7; a weak D match, TRBD2 (7 bases). Germline assignment: CDR1 SGHAT and CDR2 FQNNGV. The CDR3 is 17 amino acids. V dropped 5 bases and J dropped 4 bases, with 24 bases sitting between them. CDR3 sequence: CASSLVSGGSRGYEQYF. The CDR3 DNA is TGTGCCAGCAGCCTAGTTAGTGGGGGCTCGCGGGGGTACGAGCAGTACTTC.

The chain has TRBV7-9 and TRBJ2-7, with D possibly TRBD1 on 5 matching bases. The germline V and J ends were trimmed by 11 bases and 6 bases, with 17 bases remaining between them. The CDR3 is 12 amino acids. Germline CDR1 and CDR2: SEHNR and FQNEAQ (reference sequence). The CDR3 coding sequence is TGTGCCGGGGCCCGGGCAGGGTCCGAGCAGTACTTC. Protein: CAGARAGSEQYF.

This chain joins TRBV15 and TRBJ2-1; 8 positions match TRBD2. CDR3 length: 14 amino acids. The V gene end was trimmed by 3 bases and the J gene end by 13 bases; junction bases not matched to a gene: 11. In germline, CDR1 is LNHNV, CDR2 YYDKDF (reference sequence). The CDR3 sequence is CATSSKASGSLQFF. The DNA for the CDR3 is TGTGCCACCAGCAGTAAAGCCAGCGGGAGTTTACAGTTCTTC.

This sequence joins TRBV6-6 and TRBJ2-1; 8 bases match TRBD1. After removal of 5 bases from V and 8 bases from J, the junction contained 8 bases not matched to a gene. CDR1 MNHNY and CDR2 SVGAGI come from the germline V gene (reference sequence). CDR3 length: 14 amino acids. The DNA of the CDR3 is TGTGCCAGCAGTGGGGACAGGTGGCAGGATGAGCAGTTCTTC. The encoded protein is CASSGDRWQDEQFF.

This clone has only one observation. V gene TRBV7-2 combines with J gene TRBJ2-7; 10 positions match TRBD2. The CDR3 totals 16 residues. With 5 bases clipped from V and 4 bases from J, the junction kept 11 bases outside the gene matches. Per germline, CDR1 SGHTA and CDR2 FQGNSA. DNA of the CDR3: TGTGCCAGCAGCCGCGGACTAGCGGAGCCCCGGTACGAGCAGTACTTC. Its protein product is CASSRGLAEPRYEQYF.

The rearrangement joins TRBV11-2 to TRBJ2-5; TRBD1 agrees at 7 bases. The CDR3 sequence is 13 residues long. CDR1 is SGHAT and CDR2 is FQNNGV in the germline V gene. V lost 5 bases to trimming and J lost 3 bases; unmatched junction nucleotides: 3. The CDR3 DNA is TGTGCCAGCAGCCGGGACAGAGAAGAGACCCAGTACTTC. Amino acid sequence: CASSRDREETQYF.

The chain is built from TRBV28 and TRBJ2-7; D may be TRBD1 (6 bases). Between the trimmed V and J ends, which lost 6 bases and 2 bases, there was a span of 14 bases. This CDR3 is built from 14 residues. Germline V gene lookup returns CDR1 MDHEN and CDR2 SYDVKM. In DNA form, the CDR3 reads TGTGCCAGCAGGGAGACAGGCCTCACCTACGAGCAGTACTTC. Translation: CASRETGLTYEQYF.

The CDR3 spells CASRQGNIQYF. CDR3 DNA sequence: TGTGCCAGTCGACAGGGCAACATTCAGTACTTC. The rearrangement links TRBV2 to TRBJ2-4; 7 bases agree with TRBD1. The CDR3 spans 11 residues. V gave up 9 bases and J gave up 7 bases; unmatched junction bases: 3. The germline V gene has CDR1 SNHLY and CDR2 FYNNEI.

This chain links TRBV20-1 with TRBJ2-7, with 8 bases aligning to TRBD2. The germline V gene has CDR1 DFQATT and CDR2 SNEGSKA (reference sequence). V lost 3 bases and J lost 6; bases outside the gene matches: 13. The CDR3 sequence is 15 residues long. The CDR3 reads CSASRTQAGEGEQYF. CDR3 coding DNA: TGCAGTGCTAGTCGAACTCAAGCGGGAGAGGGCGAGCAGTACTTC.